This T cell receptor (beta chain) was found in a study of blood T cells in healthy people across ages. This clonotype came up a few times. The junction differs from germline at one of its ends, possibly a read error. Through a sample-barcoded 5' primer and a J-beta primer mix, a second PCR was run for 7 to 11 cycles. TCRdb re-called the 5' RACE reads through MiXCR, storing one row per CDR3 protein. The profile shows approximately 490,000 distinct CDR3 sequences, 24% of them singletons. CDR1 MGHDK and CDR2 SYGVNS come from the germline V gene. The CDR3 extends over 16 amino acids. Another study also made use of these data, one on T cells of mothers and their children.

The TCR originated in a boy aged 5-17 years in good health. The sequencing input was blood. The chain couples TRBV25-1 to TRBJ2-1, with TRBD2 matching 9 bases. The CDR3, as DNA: TGTGCCAGCAGTCCCTCCTCAGCGGGGGGCTACAATGAGCAGCTCTTC. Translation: CASSPSSAGGYNEQLF.